This T cell receptor (beta chain) was obtained from a study of cytomegalovirus exposure and HLA in healthy donors. Study outcomes and limitations: Beyond CMV serostatus, there was no information to go on about immune exposure. Researchers catalogued 160 or so TCR beta chains as cytomegalovirus-associated. A later analysis reportedly identified an Asian-associated ancestry cluster as carrying fewer N-insertions than the roughly 700-donor mean.

The donors (healthy individuals) were bone marrow donors. The CDR3 runs to 15 residues. With V trimmed by 0 bases and J by 0 bases, 1 base remained unmatched. In germline, CDR1 is SGDLS, CDR2 YYNGEE. Turning to this clone: The antigen is not known.

The PCR used 60 Vbeta and 13 Jbeta primers. Sequenced by immunoSEQ multiplex PCR; TCRdb stores in-frame clones only, minus some. The sample yields about 160,000 clones, around 80% seen once. The V gene is TRBV9, the J gene TRBJ1-1, with TRBD1 matching 8 bases. This clonotype was obtained from a male donor in good health and CMV-seropositive. Sequenced material: PBMCs. CDR3 in DNA: TGTGCCAGCAGCGTAGCAGGGGGCATGAACACTGAAGCTTTCTTT. This codes for CASSVAGGMNTEAFF. The variable domain in full, with the rest retrieved from reference TRBV9 and TRBJ1-1, is DSGVTQTPKHLITATGQRVTLRCSPRSGDLSVYWYQQSLDQGLQFLIQYYNGEERAKGNILERFSAQQFPDLHSELNLSSLELGDSALYFCASSVAGGMNTEAFFGQGTRLTVV.